The clone carrying this T cell receptor beta chain was observed a handful of times. Antigen: not known. The memory fraction was CD4+CD45RO+CD25- cells. Constant-region reverse primers amplified full-length variable regions, followed by semi-nested Nested Universal Primer A PCR. Each CDR3 protein gets one entry after TCRdb re-called the 5' RACE reads with MiXCR. The profile shows approximately 44,000 distinct CDR3 sequences, 25% to 30% of them singletons. With 1 base removed from V and 0 bases from J, the gap between germline ends came to 9 bases. Germline loops: CDR1 LGHNA, CDR2 YNFKEQ. This CDR3 region has 15 residues. Whole-study findings and limits: Tumor Tregs overlapped most with tumor, then blood, naive CD4+ cells. Larger-cohort validation covered only one TCR beta V-J rearrangement.

This clonotype was obtained from a female donor with breast cancer. The sample comprised memory CD4+ T cells sorted from a lymph node. Subset meaning: memory CD4+ T cells, CD4+CD45RO+CD25-. The rearrangement joins TRBV4-2 to TRBJ1-1; a possible D gene is TRBD1 (6 bases). The CDR3 DNA sequence: TGTGCCAGCAGCCAAGGTACAGGGATGAACACTGAAGCTTTCTTT. Translated, it gives CASSQGTGMNTEAFF.